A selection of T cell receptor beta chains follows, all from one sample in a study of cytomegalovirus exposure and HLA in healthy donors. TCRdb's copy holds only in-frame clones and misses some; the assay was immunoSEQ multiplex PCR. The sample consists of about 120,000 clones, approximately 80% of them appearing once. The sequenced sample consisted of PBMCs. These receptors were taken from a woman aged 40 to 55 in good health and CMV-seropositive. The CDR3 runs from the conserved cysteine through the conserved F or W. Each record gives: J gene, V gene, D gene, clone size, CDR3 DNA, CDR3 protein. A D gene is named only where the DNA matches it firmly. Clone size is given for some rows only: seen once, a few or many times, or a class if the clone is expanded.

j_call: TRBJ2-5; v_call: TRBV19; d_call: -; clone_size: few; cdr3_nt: TGTGCCACCTCCTCGAGGGCCAGCAACCAAGAGACCCAGTACTTC; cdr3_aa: CATSSRASNQETQYF
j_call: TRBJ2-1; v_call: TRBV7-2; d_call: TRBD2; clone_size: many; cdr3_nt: TGTGCCAGCAGCTTAGCGTCTAGCGGGGGTAAAGAGCAGTTCTTC; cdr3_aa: CASSLASSGGKEQFF
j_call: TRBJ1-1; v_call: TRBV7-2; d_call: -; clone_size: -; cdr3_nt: TGTGCCAGCAGCTTAGCCGCAACACTTACAGGGAGTGCGACTGAAGCTTTCTTT; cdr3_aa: CASSLAATLTGSATEAFF
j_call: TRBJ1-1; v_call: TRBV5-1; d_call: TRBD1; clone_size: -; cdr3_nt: TGCGCCAGCAGCTCAGGACAGGGCAGGACTGAAGCTTTCTTT; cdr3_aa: CASSSGQGRTEAFF
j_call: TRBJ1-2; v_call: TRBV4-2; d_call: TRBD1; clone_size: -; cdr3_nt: TGTGCCAGCAGCCCGGACAGGCCGGGGGGCTACACCTTC; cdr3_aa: CASSPDRPGGYTF
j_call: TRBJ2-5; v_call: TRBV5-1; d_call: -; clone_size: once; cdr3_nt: TGCGCCAGCAGCTCGAAACCGGGACAACCCCAAGAGACCCAGTACTTC; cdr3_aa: CASSSKPGQPQETQYF
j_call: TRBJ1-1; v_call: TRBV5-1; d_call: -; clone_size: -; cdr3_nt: TGCGCCAGCAGCTTGGAGGGAGGGGGTGAAGCTTTCTTT; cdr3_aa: CASSLEGGGEAFF
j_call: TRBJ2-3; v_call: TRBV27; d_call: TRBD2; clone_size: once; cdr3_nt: TGTGCCAGCAGTTTACTACTAGCGGGGGGCATGGATACGCAGTATTTT; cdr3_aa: CASSLLLAGGMDTQYF
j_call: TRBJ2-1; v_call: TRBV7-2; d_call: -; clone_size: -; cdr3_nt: TGTGCCAGCAGCCGACAGGCAGGCGGATCAAATCTGATTCACAATGAGCAGTTCTTC; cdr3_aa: CASSRQAGGSNLIHNEQFF
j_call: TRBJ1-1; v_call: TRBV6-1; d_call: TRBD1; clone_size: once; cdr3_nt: TGTGCCAGCAAGGGACAGTTGAACACTGAAGCTTTCTTT; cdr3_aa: CASKGQLNTEAFF
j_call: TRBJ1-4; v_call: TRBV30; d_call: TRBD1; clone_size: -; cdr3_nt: TGTGCCTGGAGTCCCGGGACAGGGAATGAAAAACTGTTTTTT; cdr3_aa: CAWSPGTGNEKLFF
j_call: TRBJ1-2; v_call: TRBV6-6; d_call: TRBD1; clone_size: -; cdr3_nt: TGTGCCAGCAGTCACTCGGACAGGGTCAACTATGGCTACACCTTC; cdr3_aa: CASSHSDRVNYGYTF
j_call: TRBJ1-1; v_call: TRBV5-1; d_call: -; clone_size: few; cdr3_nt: TGCGCCAGCCGGCCATTTAGCGTGGAGGGTGAAGCTTTCTTT; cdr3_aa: CASRPFSVEGEAFF
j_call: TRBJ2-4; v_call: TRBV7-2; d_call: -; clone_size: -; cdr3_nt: TGTGCCAGCAGCTACGGACCGGGCGGACATCAGTACTTC; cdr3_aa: CASSYGPGGHQYF
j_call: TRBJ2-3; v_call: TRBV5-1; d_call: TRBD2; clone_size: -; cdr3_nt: TGCGCCAGCAGCTCGGTAGCGGGGGCGGCTCGTACGCAGTATTTT; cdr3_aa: CASSSVAGAARTQYF
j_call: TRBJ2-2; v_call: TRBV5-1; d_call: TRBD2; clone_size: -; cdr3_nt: TGCGCCAGCAGCCCCAGGACTAGCGCCACCGGGGAGCTGTTTTTT; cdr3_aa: CASSPRTSATGELFF
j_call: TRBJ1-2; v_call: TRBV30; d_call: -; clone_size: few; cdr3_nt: TGTGCCTGGAGTGAGGGAGGGATGGACTATGGCTACACCTTC; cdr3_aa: CAWSEGGMDYGYTF
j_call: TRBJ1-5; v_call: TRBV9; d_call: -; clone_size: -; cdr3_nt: TGTGCCAGCAGCGTAGACAACAATCCCAATCAGCCCCAGCATTTT; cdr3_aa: CASSVDNNPNQPQHF
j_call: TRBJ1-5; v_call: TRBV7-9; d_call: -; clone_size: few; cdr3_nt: TGTGCCAGCAGCTTAGGGTCGGGGAGCAATCAGCCCCAGCATTTT; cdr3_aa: CASSLGSGSNQPQHF
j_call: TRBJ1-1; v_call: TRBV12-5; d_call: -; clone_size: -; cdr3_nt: TGTGCTAGTGTCATGAACACTGAAGCTTTCTTT; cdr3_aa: CASVMNTEAFF
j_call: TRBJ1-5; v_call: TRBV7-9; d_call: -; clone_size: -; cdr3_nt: TGTGCCAGCAGCTTATCGGCAGGGTTACAGCCCCAGCATTTT; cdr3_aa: CASSLSAGLQPQHF
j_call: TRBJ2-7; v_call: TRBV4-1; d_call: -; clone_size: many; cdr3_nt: TGCGCCAGCAGCCAAGAGCGCTCCTCAGAGCAGTACTTC; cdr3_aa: CASSQERSSEQYF
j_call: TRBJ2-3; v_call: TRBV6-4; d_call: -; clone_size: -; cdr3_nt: TGTGCCAGCCGGGGGTTTGACACAGATACGCAGTATTTT; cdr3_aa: CASRGFDTDTQYF
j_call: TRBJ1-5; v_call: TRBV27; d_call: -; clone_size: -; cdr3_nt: TGTGCCAGCAGACCCTGGGCAGGCTTAAATCAGCCCCAGCATTTT; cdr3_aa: CASRPWAGLNQPQHF
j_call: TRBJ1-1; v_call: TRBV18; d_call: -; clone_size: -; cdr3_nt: TGTGCCAGCTCACCGGGACTGGACAACACTGAAGCTTTCTTT; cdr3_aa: CASSPGLDNTEAFF
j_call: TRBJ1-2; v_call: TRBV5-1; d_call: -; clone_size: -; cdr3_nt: TGCGCCAGCAGCTTGATAGGGGCCCTCACCTTC; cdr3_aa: CASSLIGALTF
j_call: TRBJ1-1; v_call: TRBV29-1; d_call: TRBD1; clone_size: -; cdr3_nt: TGCAGCGTGGATAGGACAGGGCAGAGCACTGAAGCTTTCTTT; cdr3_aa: CSVDRTGQSTEAFF
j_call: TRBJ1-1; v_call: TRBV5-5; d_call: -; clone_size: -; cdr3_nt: TGTGCCAGCAGCTTGGTGCCAGGGGCCTTGAACACTGAAGCTTTCTTT; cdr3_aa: CASSLVPGALNTEAFF
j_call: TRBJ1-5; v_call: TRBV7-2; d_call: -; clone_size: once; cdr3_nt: TGTGCCAGCAGCCAGACAGCGACCAGCAATCAGCCCCAGCATTTT; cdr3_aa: CASSQTATSNQPQHF
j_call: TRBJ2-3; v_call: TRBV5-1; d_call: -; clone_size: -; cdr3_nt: TGCGCCAGCAGCTTGGGAGTTCAGGGGACCACAGATACGCAGTATTTT; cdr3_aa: CASSLGVQGTTDTQYF
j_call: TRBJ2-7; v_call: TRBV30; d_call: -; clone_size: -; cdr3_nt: TGTGCCTGGAGTGTACAGGTCTCCTACGAGCAGTACTTC; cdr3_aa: CAWSVQVSYEQYF
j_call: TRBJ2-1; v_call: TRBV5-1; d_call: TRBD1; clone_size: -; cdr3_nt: TGCGCCAGCAGCTTATCAGGGGGATCCTACAATGAGCAGTTCTTC; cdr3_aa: CASSLSGGSYNEQFF
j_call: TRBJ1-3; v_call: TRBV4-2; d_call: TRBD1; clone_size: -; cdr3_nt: TGTGCCAGCAGCCCCCTCGGACAGGGGGAAAACACCATATATTTT; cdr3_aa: CASSPLGQGENTIYF
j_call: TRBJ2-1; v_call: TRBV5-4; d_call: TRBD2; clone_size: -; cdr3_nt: TGTGCCAGCAGCTCCCGTTGGACTAGCGGTAATGAGCAGTTCTTC; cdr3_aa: CASSSRWTSGNEQFF
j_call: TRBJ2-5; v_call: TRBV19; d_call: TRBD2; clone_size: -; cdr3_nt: TGTGCCAGTAGTATCACAACTAGCGGGGGTCGGACCCAGTACTTC; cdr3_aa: CASSITTSGGRTQYF
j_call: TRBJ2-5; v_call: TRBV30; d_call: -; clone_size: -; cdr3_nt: TGTGCCTTTTCGAGACTTCAAGAGACCCAGTACTTC; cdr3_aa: CAFSRLQETQYF
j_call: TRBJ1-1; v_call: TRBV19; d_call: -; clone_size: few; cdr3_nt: TGTGCCAGTAGTATTGCCGAGACAACCCCTGGCGTTGAAGCTTTCTTT; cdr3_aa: CASSIAETTPGVEAFF
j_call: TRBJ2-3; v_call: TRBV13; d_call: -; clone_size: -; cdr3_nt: TGTGCCAGCAGCTTAGGGCTAGTTCGAAATACGCAGTATTTT; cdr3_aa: CASSLGLVRNTQYF
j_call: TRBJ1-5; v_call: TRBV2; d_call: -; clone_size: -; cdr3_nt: TGTGCCAGCAGTGAATGGGGGGGCCGAGAGCCCCAGCATTTT; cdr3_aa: CASSEWGGREPQHF
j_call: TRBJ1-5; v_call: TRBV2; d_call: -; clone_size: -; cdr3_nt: TGTGCCAGCAGTGAAGCACGGGGGAACAATCAGCCCCAGCATTTT; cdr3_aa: CASSEARGNNQPQHF
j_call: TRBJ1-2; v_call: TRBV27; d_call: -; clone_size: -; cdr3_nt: TGTGCCAGCAGCCCTACGGGGGGTCCCTTTAACTATGGCTACACCTTC; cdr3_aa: CASSPTGGPFNYGYTF
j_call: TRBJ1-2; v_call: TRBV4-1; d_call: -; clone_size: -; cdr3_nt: TGCGCCAGCAGCGGGCCTTCAGGTAGCTATGGCTACACCTTC; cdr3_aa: CASSGPSGSYGYTF
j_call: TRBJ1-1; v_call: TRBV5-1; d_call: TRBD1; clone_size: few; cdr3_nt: TGCGCCAGCAGCTTGGGGATGACAGGGGCTCGGACTGAAGCTTTCTTT; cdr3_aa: CASSLGMTGARTEAFF
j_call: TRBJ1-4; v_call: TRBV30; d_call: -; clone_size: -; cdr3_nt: TGTGCCTGGAGTAGTGGTCTAGTGACTAATGAAAAACTGTTTTTT; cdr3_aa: CAWSSGLVTNEKLFF
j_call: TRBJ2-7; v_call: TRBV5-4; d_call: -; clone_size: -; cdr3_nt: TGTGCCAGCAGCTTGGACCAGTACGAGCAGTACTTC; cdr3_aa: CASSLDQYEQYF
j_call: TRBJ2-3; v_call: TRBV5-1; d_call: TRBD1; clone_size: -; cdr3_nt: TGCGCCAGCAGCACGGACAGGAGATCAGATACGCAGTATTTT; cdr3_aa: CASSTDRRSDTQYF
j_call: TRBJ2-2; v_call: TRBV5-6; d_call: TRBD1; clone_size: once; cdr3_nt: TGTGCCAGCAGCTTTCCCGGGACAGGGTACGGGGAGCTGTTTTTT; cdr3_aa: CASSFPGTGYGELFF
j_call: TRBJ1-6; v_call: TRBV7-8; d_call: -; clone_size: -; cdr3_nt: TGTGCCAGCAGCTCCGGACAGTCAGATAATTCACCCCTCCACTTT; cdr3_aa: CASSSGQSDNSPLHF
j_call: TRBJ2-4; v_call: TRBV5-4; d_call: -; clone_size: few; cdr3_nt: TGTGCCAGCAGCTCGGGACTGAACCGGGCCAAAAACATTCAGTACTTC; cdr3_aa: CASSSGLNRAKNIQYF
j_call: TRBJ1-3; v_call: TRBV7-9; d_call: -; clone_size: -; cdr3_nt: TGTGCCAGCAGCTTCTTACTCCTCTCTGGAAACACCATATATTTT; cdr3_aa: CASSFLLLSGNTIYF
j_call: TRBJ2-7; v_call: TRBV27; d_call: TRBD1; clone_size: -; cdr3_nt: TGTGCCAGCAGTCCGGGGACAGGGCACTTCTCCTACGAGCAGTACTTC; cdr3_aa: CASSPGTGHFSYEQYF
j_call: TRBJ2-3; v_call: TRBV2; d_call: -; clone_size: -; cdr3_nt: TGTGCCAGCAGTCACTATCGACAGGGCACAGATACGCAGTATTTT; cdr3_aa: CASSHYRQGTDTQYF
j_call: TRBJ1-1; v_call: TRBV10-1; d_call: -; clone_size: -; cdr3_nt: TGCGCCAGCAGGGTGAGGCAGGGTGGCTTCAGGAACACTGAAGCTTTCTTT; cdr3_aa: CASRVRQGGFRNTEAFF
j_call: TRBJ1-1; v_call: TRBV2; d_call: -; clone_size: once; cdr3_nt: TGTGCCAGCAGCAGGAGAGAGGGTAACACTGAAGCTTTCTTT; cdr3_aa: CASSRREGNTEAFF
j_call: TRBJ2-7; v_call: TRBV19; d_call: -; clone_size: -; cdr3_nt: TGTGCCAGTAGTATGATAACAGGACGGCAGTACTTC; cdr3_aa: CASSMITGRQYF
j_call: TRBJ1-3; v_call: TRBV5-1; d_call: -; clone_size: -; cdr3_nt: TGCGCCAGCAGCTTGGCAGGGACTGGAAACACCATATATTTT; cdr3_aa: CASSLAGTGNTIYF
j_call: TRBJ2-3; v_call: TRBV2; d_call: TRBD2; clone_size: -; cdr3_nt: TGTGCCAGCAGCCCGGTTTGGGGATTACGGGGGGTCACAGATACGCAGTATTTT; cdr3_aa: CASSPVWGLRGVTDTQYF
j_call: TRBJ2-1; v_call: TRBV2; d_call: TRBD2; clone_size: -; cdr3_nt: TGTGCCAGCAAACCCCTAGCGGGGGTCTACAATGAGCAGTTCTTC; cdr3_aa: CASKPLAGVYNEQFF